This T cell receptor (beta chain) was profiled in a study of blood T cell repertoires in COVID-19. Study information: Researchers got acute and convalescent COVID-19 samples from the United States, Italy and Spain. Sources were T cells, B-cell-depleted T cells, or PBMCs; the material itself was cDNA or gDNA.

Authors' analysis steps: Amplification with reference gene primers provided the estimates of nucleated cell counts. TCRdb keeps only in-frame clones here, not all; method: immunoSEQ multiplex PCR. V and J calls and clone size are copied from that table; D and trimming were computed from the DNA. The profile shows 200,000 to 300,000 clones, approximately 85% of them singletons. Trimming left V 4 bases short and J 0 bases short, with 12 bases between. Germline CDR1 is SQVTM and CDR2 is ANQGSEA. This CDR3 has 14 amino acids. The TCR was taken from a man between 45 and 60 years old with acute or convalescent COVID-19. This sequence joins TRBV29-1 and TRBJ1-2; D perhaps matches TRBD1 (6 bases). Sequenced: peripheral blood. This chain's CDR3 is CSVVTGPANYGYTF. CDR3 bases: TGCAGCGTTGTGACAGGACCTGCTAACTATGGCTACACCTTC.